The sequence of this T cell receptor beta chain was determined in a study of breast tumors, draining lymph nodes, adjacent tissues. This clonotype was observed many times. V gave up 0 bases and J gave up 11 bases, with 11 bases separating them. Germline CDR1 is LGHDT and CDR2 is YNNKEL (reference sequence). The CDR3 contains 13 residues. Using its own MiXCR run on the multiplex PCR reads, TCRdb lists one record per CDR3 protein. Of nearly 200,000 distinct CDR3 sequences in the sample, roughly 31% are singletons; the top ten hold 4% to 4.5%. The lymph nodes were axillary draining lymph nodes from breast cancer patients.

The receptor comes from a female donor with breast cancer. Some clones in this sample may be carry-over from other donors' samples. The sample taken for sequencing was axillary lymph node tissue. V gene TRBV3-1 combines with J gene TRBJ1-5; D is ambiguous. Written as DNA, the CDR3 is TGTGCCAGCAGCCAAGAACCCAATCTGGCCCAGCATTTT. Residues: CASSQEPNLAQHF.